These 14 T cell receptor beta chains were sequenced from one sample in a study of blood T cell repertoires in COVID-19. TCRdb keeps only in-frame clones here, not all; method: immunoSEQ multiplex PCR. Here the sample spans some 190,000 clones, more than 80% being singletons. The sequencing sample was made of peripheral blood. These receptors all stem from a woman aged 40 to 55 with COVID-19, enrolled during active disease.

The chain is built from TRBV5-1 and TRBJ2-1; the match to TRBD2 covers 7 bases. V lost 3 bases and J lost 10; bases outside the gene matches: 13. Per the germline V gene, CDR1 is SGHRS and CDR2 is YFSETQ. The CDR3 is 15 residues long. The CDR3 loop reads CASSSGEGLSPEQFF. For the CDR3, the DNA is TGCGCCAGCAGCTCCGGGGAGGGCCTTTCCCCGGAGCAGTTCTTC. The full variable domain, in which reference TRBV5-1 and TRBJ2-1 provide the parts outside the CDR3, is KAGVTQTPRYLIKTRGQQVTLSCSPISGHRSVSWYQQTPGQGLQFLFEYFSETQRNKGNFPGRFSGRQFSNSRSEMNVSTLELGDSALYLCASSSGEGLSPEQFFGPGTRLTVL.

The chain carries TRBV5-4 and TRBJ2-1; D possibly corresponds to TRBD2 (5 bases). The CDR3 consists of 14 residues. V was cut by 1 base and J by 6 bases, with 11 bases left in between. Germline V gene sequence: CDR1 SGHNT, CDR2 YYREEE (reference sequence). The CDR3 DNA reads TGTGCCAGCAGCTTGTTCGATCGGGGCAATGAGCAGTTCTTC. Translated: CASSLFDRGNEQFF.

The chain joins TRBV5-4 to TRBJ2-6; D might be TRBD2 (5 bases). CDR1 SGHNT and CDR2 YYREEE come from the germline V gene (reference sequence). The CDR3 sequence is 17 residues long. The ends were cut back, 0 bases at V and 0 bases at J, with 10 bases in the middle. CDR3 protein: CASSLGREFSGANVLTF. The CDR3 nucleotides are TGTGCCAGCAGCTTGGGTCGGGAATTCTCTGGGGCCAACGTCCTGACTTTC. The variable domain in full, with the rest retrieved from reference TRBV5-4 and TRBJ2-6, is ETGVTQSPTHLIKTRGQQVTLRCSSQSGHNTVSWYQQALGQGPQFIFQYYREEENGRGNFPPRFSGLQFPNYSSELNVNALELDDSALYLCASSLGREFSGANVLTFGAGSRLTVL.

This chain joins TRBV5-1 and TRBJ2-1; TRBD2 matches 8 bases. Germline-derived CDR1 and CDR2 are SGHRS and YFSETQ. The CDR3 contains 15 residues. The V and J ends lost 1 base and 7 bases, in that order; junction bases with no gene match: 7. The CDR3 spells CASSLNGGGKNEQFF. The DNA for the CDR3 is TGCGCCAGCAGCTTGAATGGCGGGGGGAAAAATGAGCAGTTCTTC.

The V gene is TRBV18, the J gene TRBJ1-5; 9 bases are shared with TRBD1. This CDR3 is built from 15 residues. J lost 4 bases, V lost 2 bases, and 3 bases had no gene match. CDR1 is KGHSH and CDR2 is LQKENI in the germline V gene. DNA for the CDR3: TGTGCCAGCTCACCAGGGGGACAGGGAAATCAGCCCCAGCATTTT. It codes for CASSPGGQGNQPQHF.

This clone has a handful of counts. The genes are TRBV5-4 and TRBJ1-2, with unresolved D. The germline V gene has CDR1 SGHNT and CDR2 YYREEE (reference sequence). CDR3 length equals 11 residues. The V end was cut by 4 bases, the J end by 6 bases, with 7 bases between. Written as DNA, the CDR3 is TGTGCCAGCAGCCGCCAGGATGGCTACACCTTC. The encoded protein is CASSRQDGYTF.

CDR3 in DNA: TGCAGCGTTGAAGGTCAGGGGGCTTTTGATGAGCAGTTCTTC. Translating it yields CSVEGQGAFDEQFF. The V and J genes are TRBV29-1 and TRBJ2-1; 8 nucleotides agree with TRBD1. V lost 1 base and J lost 8; bases outside the gene matches: 7. CDR1 is SQVTM and CDR2 is ANQGSEA in the germline V gene. This CDR3 spans 14 amino acids.

In this sample, this clone turned up once. This chain links TRBV30 with TRBJ2-4; no definite D call. The ends were cut back, 1 base at V and 8 bases at J, with 6 bases in the middle. Germline CDR1 is GTSNPN and CDR2 is SVGIG (reference sequence). The CDR3 runs 11 residues. The CDR3 protein is CAWSGIDIQYF. The CDR3 nucleotides read TGTGCCTGGAGTGGTATAGACATTCAGTACTTC. Full variable domain (rest looked up from reference TRBV30 and TRBJ2-4): SQTIHQWPATLVQPVGSPLSLECTVEGTSNPNLYWYRQAAGRGLQLLFYSVGIGQISSEVPQNLSASRPQDRQFILSSKKLLLSDSGFYLCAWSGIDIQYFGAGTRLSVL.

The rearrangement joins TRBV28 to TRBJ2-1; 10 nucleotides line up with TRBD2. V dropped 3 bases and J dropped 2; count of bases not matched to a gene: 1. Germline values: CDR1 MDHEN, CDR2 SYDVKM. CDR3 length: 15 amino acids. Written as DNA, the CDR3 is TGTGCCAGCAGTTTCCTAGCGGGGGCCTACAATGAGCAGTTCTTC. Its protein product is CASSFLAGAYNEQFF.

In DNA, the CDR3 is TGTGCCTGGAGCGGTGGATCGACGGGGGTGAACTATGGCTACACCTTC. This gives the protein CAWSGGSTGVNYGYTF. V is TRBV30 and J is TRBJ1-2; TRBD1 might be the D (5 bases). Trimming removed 3 bases from V and 2 bases from J, with 19 bases in between. The CDR3 loop spans 16 amino acids. Germline CDR1 and CDR2: GTSNPN and SVGIG (reference sequence).

The J gene is TRBJ2-7, the V gene TRBV2, with 11 bases lining up with TRBD1. There are 14 residues in the CDR3. The V gene end was trimmed by 8 bases and the J gene end by 6 bases; junction bases not matched to a gene: 9. Germline V lookup: CDR1 SNHLY, CDR2 FYNNEI. The CDR3 DNA reads as TGTGCCAGCCGGTTAGGTGGGACAGGGGGCGAGCAGTACTTC. Translated, it gives CASRLGGTGGEQYF.

The chain employs TRBV5-1 and TRBJ2-2, with 7 positions matching TRBD2. The V gene end was trimmed by 0 bases and the J gene end by 5 bases; junction bases not matched to a gene: 7. The CDR3 totals 16 residues. The germline V gene has CDR1 SGHRS and CDR2 YFSETQ. CDR3 amino acids: CASSLVAGEGTGELFF. DNA for the CDR3: TGCGCCAGCAGCTTGGTGGCGGGAGAAGGAACCGGGGAGCTGTTTTTT.

The V gene is TRBV27, the J gene TRBJ2-1; D may be TRBD2 (7 bases). The CDR3 has 16 residues. Trimming cost V 9 bases and J 3 bases, with 21 bases left between them. Per the germline V gene, CDR1 is MNHEY and CDR2 is SMNVEV (reference sequence). Written as DNA, the CDR3 is TGTGCCAGTACCTCCATAGGGGGGGTGCTCTACAATGAGCAGTTCTTC. Its translation: CASTSIGGVLYNEQFF.

V gene TRBV15 combines with J gene TRBJ2-2; 7 bases fit TRBD1. Germline assignment: CDR1 LNHNV and CDR2 YYDKDF (reference sequence). With V trimmed by 2 bases and J by 7 bases, 1 base remained unmatched. The CDR3 is 13 residues long. The CDR3: CATSRTGVGELFF. Here the CDR3 DNA reads TGTGCCACCAGCAGAACAGGGGTCGGGGAGCTGTTTTTT.